A single sample is the source of the 30 T cell receptor beta chains below, sequenced in a study of technical replicates of blood from a few donors. The table came from immunoSEQ multiplex PCR; TCRdb's copy has only in-frame clones and leaves some out. The data show just over 55,000 clones, with 85% to 95% seen just once and 3.5% to 4.5% held by the top ten. Sample: PBMCs. These receptors all stem from a human donor in good health. Some clones in this sample may be carry-over from other donors' samples.

The V call is TRBV27, the J call TRBJ1-1, with 9 positions matching TRBD1. The J segment lost 6 bases and the V segment lost 11 bases, leaving 10 bases of the junction unmatched. The CDR3 is 13 residues long. Germline V gene lookup returns CDR1 MNHEY and CDR2 SMNVEV (reference sequence). CDR3 region: CAAWGQGHPEAFF. CDR3 bases: TGTGCCGCATGGGGACAGGGACACCCTGAAGCTTTCTTT.

The rearrangement uses TRBV5-1 and TRBJ2-7, with D possibly being TRBD2 (5 bases). V dropped 0 bases and J dropped 6 bases, with 16 bases sitting between them. Germline-derived CDR1 and CDR2 are SGHRS and YFSETQ. The CDR3 loop spans 15 amino acids. This CDR3 is CASSLAEGSHVEQYF. The CDR3 nucleotides read TGCGCCAGCAGCTTGGCCGAAGGGAGCCATGTCGAGCAGTACTTC.

V is TRBV6-5 and J is TRBJ1-1; tentatively, D is TRBD1 (5 bases). This CDR3 spans 13 amino acids. V was clipped by 6 bases and J by 1 base, with 9 bases between them. Germline V CDR1 and CDR2: MNHEY, SVGAGI. The CDR3 DNA reads TGTGCCAGCAGGAGACAGAGGAACACTGAAGCTTTCTTT. Amino acids: CASRRQRNTEAFF.

In the case of this clone: Sequence at one end of the junction differs from germline and may be a read error. The CDR3 DNA is TGTGCCAGCACCGAGGGGGTGGGTCCGCTGGCCTTC. This encodes CASTEGVGPLAF. The rearrangement links TRBV7-3 to TRBJ1-2; TRBD1 might be the D (6 bases). This CDR3 has 12 residues. The V gene's germline CDR1 is SGHTA and CDR2 FQGTGA.

The V call is TRBV7-8, the J call TRBJ1-4; a weak D match, TRBD1 (6 bases). With 2 bases removed from V and 0 bases from J, the gap between germline ends came to 19 bases. Germline-derived CDR1 and CDR2 are SGHVS and FQNEAQ. The CDR3 is made up of 19 amino acids. This chain's CDR3 is CASSLKDSTPSSTNEKLFF. In DNA form, the CDR3 reads TGTGCCAGCAGCTTAAAGGACAGTACCCCGAGCTCAACTAATGAAAAACTGTTTTTT.

The sample holds one count of this clone. The chain has TRBV7-9 and TRBJ1-5; D might be TRBD1 (5 bases). The V end was cut by 0 bases, the J end by 4 bases, with 7 bases between. Germline V gene lookup returns CDR1 SEHNR and CDR2 FQNEAQ (reference sequence). The CDR3 contains 14 residues. The CDR3: CASSLATVNQPQHF. The CDR3 DNA sequence: TGTGCCAGCAGCTTAGCGACAGTTAATCAGCCCCAGCATTTT.

This clone occurred a few times. The chain joins TRBV27 to TRBJ2-7; maybe TRBD2 (5 bases). V was shortened by 3 bases and J by 3 bases, with 9 bases between the two germline ends. The CDR3 runs 13 residues. Germline CDR1 MNHEY, CDR2 SMNVEV (reference sequence). CDR3 DNA sequence: TGTGCCAGCAGTTTGGAGGCGGGCTACGAGCAGTACTTC. Amino acid sequence: CASSLEAGYEQYF.

This clone was seen once. The chain has TRBV5-8 and TRBJ2-3, with TRBD2 identical over 8 bases. V shed 4 bases and J 2 bases; nucleotides not matched to a gene: 9. Germline V gene sequence: CDR1 SGHTS, CDR2 YDEGEE. The CDR3 covers 16 residues. The CDR3 spells CASSMLFSGATDTQYF. CDR3 nucleotide sequence: TGTGCCAGCAGCATGCTATTTAGCGGGGCCACAGATACGCAGTATTTT.

The chain is built from TRBV4-2 and TRBJ1-1; a possible D gene is TRBD1 (5 bases). The CDR3 has 15 amino acids. The V gene lost 0 bases and the J gene lost 4 bases, with 12 bases spanning the gap. In germline, CDR1 is LGHNA, CDR2 YNFKEQ. The CDR3 DNA reads TGTGCCAGCAGCCAAGATCCCGGGGGGAGCACTGAAGCTTTCTTT. Translated: CASSQDPGGSTEAFF.

The V gene is TRBV9, the J gene TRBJ1-1; D is unclear. Germline assignment: CDR1 SGDLS and CDR2 YYNGEE. V lost 2 bases and J 0 bases, leaving 8 bases between the germline ends. The CDR3 covers 14 residues. The CDR3: CASSVGSLNTEAFF. The DNA of the CDR3 is TGTGCCAGCAGCGTTGGCAGTCTGAACACTGAAGCTTTCTTT.

The rearrangement uses TRBV6-6 and TRBJ1-3; D is ambiguous. V was trimmed by 6 bases and J by 0 bases, leaving 15 bases between them. Germline CDR1 reads MNHNY; CDR2 reads SVGAGI (reference sequence). This CDR3 has 16 amino acids. As DNA, the CDR3 is TGTGCCAGCAGCCCTGTGGCAGGCCTCTCTGGAAACACCATATATTTT. This translates into CASSPVAGLSGNTIYF.

In nucleotides, the CDR3 is TGTGCCAGCAGCTTAGGGACAGGGGGGAACCCCAACACTGAAGCTTTCTTT. It encodes CASSLGTGGNPNTEAFF. The chain couples TRBV5-4 to TRBJ1-1; 11 nucleotides line up with TRBD1. In germline, CDR1 is SGHNT, CDR2 YYREEE (reference sequence). CDR3 length equals 17 residues. V lost 2 bases, J lost 2 bases, and 8 bases stayed unmatched. Using reference TRBV5-4 and TRBJ1-1 for the parts outside the CDR3, the full variable domain is ETGVTQSPTHLIKTRGQQVTLRCSSQSGHNTVSWYQQALGQGPQFIFQYYREEENGRGNFPPRFSGLQFPNYSSELNVNALELDDSALYLCASSLGTGGNPNTEAFFGQGTRLTVV.

The rearrangement links TRBV30 to TRBJ2-7, with 7 nucleotides matching TRBD2. Trimming at V came to 5 bases and at J to 4 bases, leaving 5 bases not matched to a gene. Germline CDR1 GTSNPN, CDR2 SVGIG (reference sequence). The CDR3 has 12 residues. The CDR3 spells CAWGTGGYEQYF. Written as DNA, the CDR3 is TGTGCCTGGGGTACGGGGGGTTACGAGCAGTACTTC.

V is TRBV25-1 and J is TRBJ2-1, with TRBD2 matching 11 bases. The germline V gene has CDR1 MGHDK and CDR2 SYGVNS. Losses at the gene ends were 7 bases for V and 4 bases for J; bases not matched to a gene: 6. The CDR3 totals 15 residues. CDR3 region: CASTLAGGIYNEQFF. CDR3 nucleotide sequence: TGTGCCAGCACTCTAGCGGGAGGTATATACAATGAGCAGTTCTTC.

This clone was observed once. V usage is TRBV5-1 and J usage is TRBJ2-1; TRBD2 aligns across 7 bases. CDR1 is SGHRS, CDR2 YFSETQ, per germline. V shed 2 bases, J shed 7 bases, and the junction held 6 bases outside the gene matches. The CDR3 spans 14 residues. Here the CDR3 reads CASSLGGSRNEQFF. CDR3 bases: TGCGCCAGCAGCTTAGGCGGGAGCAGAAATGAGCAGTTCTTC.

V usage is TRBV7-8 and J usage is TRBJ2-7, with D maybe TRBD1 (5 bases). The germline V gene encodes CDR1 SGHVS and CDR2 FQNEAQ. Trimming left V 5 bases short and J 0 bases short, with 11 bases between. This CDR3 contains 14 residues. The CDR3 DNA reads TGTGCCAGCAGCCCAGACAGTAGCTCCTACGAGCAGTACTTC. Protein: CASSPDSSSYEQYF.

The V and J genes are TRBV5-6 and TRBJ2-3, with 9 bases aligning to TRBD2. From germline, CDR1 is SGHDT and CDR2 YYEEEE. This CDR3 comprises 15 residues. Unmatched junction bases numbered 4, after V lost 2 bases and J lost 3 bases. The CDR3 DNA reads TGTGCCAGCAGCTTAAGCGGGAGGTTGACAGATACGCAGTATTTT. This encodes CASSLSGRLTDTQYF.

The CDR3 coding sequence is TGTGCCAGCAGCTTGGCTAGTAACTATGGCTACACCTTC. Amino acids: CASSLASNYGYTF. V is TRBV7-9 and J is TRBJ1-2; D is undetermined. The CDR3 contains 13 residues. V was clipped by 3 bases and J by 1 base, with 6 bases between them. From germline, CDR1 is SEHNR and CDR2 FQNEAQ (reference sequence).

This chain joins TRBV18 and TRBJ1-6; D is possibly TRBD1 (6 bases). The germline V gene has CDR1 KGHSH and CDR2 LQKENI. Trimming pared 6 bases from V and 0 bases from J, leaving 15 bases between. The CDR3 spans 17 residues. CDR3 bases: TGTGCCAGCTCCCCTGGGGACATAAGCTCCTATAATTCACCCCTCCACTTT. It specifies CASSPGDISSYNSPLHF.

J is TRBJ1-2 and V is TRBV11-2; 7 positions match TRBD1. V dropped 5 bases and J dropped 7; count of bases not matched to a gene: 7. In germline, CDR1 is SGHAT, CDR2 FQNNGV. This CDR3 spans 13 amino acids. DNA of the CDR3: TGTGCCAGCAGCATGGAGGGGGCAGGTGGCTACACCTTC. The encoded protein is CASSMEGAGGYTF.

The chain couples TRBV5-4 to TRBJ2-1; no clear D. This CDR3 is built from 15 residues. CDR1 is SGHNT and CDR2 is YYREEE in the germline V gene (reference sequence). Trimming removed 1 base from V and 4 bases from J, with 12 bases in between. The CDR3 nucleotides read TGTGCCAGCAGCTTGTCATCAGGAACATACAATGAGCAGTTCTTC. As protein: CASSLSSGTYNEQFF.

V gene TRBV6-5 combines with J gene TRBJ2-7; 11 bases are a match to TRBD2. Per germline, CDR1 MNHEY and CDR2 SVGAGI. Trimming took 10 bases from V and 2 from J; bases not matched to a gene: 7. The CDR3 consists of 14 residues. The CDR3 DNA follows: TGTGCCACCCAGCCGGGACTAGCGGCCTACGAGCAGTACTTC. Encoded protein: CATQPGLAAYEQYF.

This chain connects TRBV6-6 to TRBJ2-7; 16 bases align to TRBD2. V lost 6 bases and J lost 1; bases outside the gene matches: 0. There are 15 residues in the CDR3. CDR1 is MNHNY and CDR2 is SVGAGI in the germline V gene (reference sequence). The CDR3 protein is CASRGLAGGSYEQYF. CDR3 bases: TGTGCCAGCAGGGGACTAGCGGGAGGGTCCTACGAGCAGTACTTC.

This clone is a singleton in its sample. The gene calls are TRBV19 and TRBJ2-6; D unclear. Germline V gene sequence: CDR1 LNHDA, CDR2 SQIVND (reference sequence). The CDR3 length is 14 residues. The V and J ends lost 7 bases and 2 bases respectively, with 9 bases between them. CDR3 sequence: CASKLSAGANVLTF. The CDR3 nucleotides are TGTGCCAGTAAATTGTCGGCTGGGGCCAACGTCCTGACTTTC.

The chain carries TRBV4-1 and TRBJ1-1; 9 bases line up with TRBD1. This CDR3 is 16 amino acids long. Germline V gene lookup returns CDR1 MGHRA and CDR2 YSYEKL. V lost 5 bases to trimming and J lost 1 base; unmatched junction nucleotides: 8. The CDR3 DNA is TGCGCCAGCAGCGAAGGGACAGGGCGGGGGAACACTGAAGCTTTCTTT. Encoded protein: CASSEGTGRGNTEAFF.

This chain connects TRBV7-2 to TRBJ1-2, with D perhaps matching TRBD1 (6 bases). Germline loops: CDR1 SGHTA, CDR2 FQGNSA. V was pared by 2 bases and J by 6 bases, with 19 bases between. CDR3 length equals 16 residues. CDR3 sequence: CASSLLGGYGINGYTF. The CDR3 DNA reads as TGTGCCAGCAGCTTATTAGGGGGTTACGGTATCAATGGCTACACCTTC.

This clone has only one observation. The CDR3 nucleotides read TGCGCCAGCACGGCGGCCCACTCTGGGGCCAACGTCCTGACTTTC. It yields the protein CASTAAHSGANVLTF. This chain joins TRBV4-3 and TRBJ2-6; no definite D call. Germline V gene lookup returns CDR1 LGHNA and CDR2 YSLEER. Trimming pared 7 bases from V and 0 bases from J, leaving 10 bases between. This CDR3 has 15 amino acids.

This clone has a single count. This rearrangement joins TRBV7-3 to TRBJ2-1, with D possibly matching TRBD2 (6 bases). The V gene lost 2 bases and the J gene lost 6 bases, with 17 bases spanning the gap. The CDR3 spans 16 residues. The V gene's germline CDR1 is SGHTA and CDR2 FQGTGA. The CDR3 spells CASSLAPSAGSNEQFF. CDR3 sequence (DNA): TGTGCCAGCAGCTTAGCCCCTAGCGCGGGTAGCAATGAGCAGTTCTTC.

The V and J genes are TRBV7-8 and TRBJ2-1; TRBD2 matches 12 bases. The CDR3 has 15 residues. The V and J ends lost 1 base and 10 bases, in that order; junction bases with no gene match: 5. Germline values: CDR1 SGHVS, CDR2 FQNEAQ. The CDR3, as DNA: TGTGCCAGCAGCTTAGGACTAGCGGGAGTTGGGGAGCAGTTCTTC. Protein product: CASSLGLAGVGEQFF.

The rearrangement joins TRBV6-6 to TRBJ2-7; 7 bases align to TRBD1. The V segment lost 6 bases and the J segment 5 bases; nucleotides outside the gene matches: 7. This CDR3 comprises 13 residues. Germline assignment: CDR1 MNHNY and CDR2 SVGAGI (reference sequence). This CDR3 is CASSQTGIDEQYF. The CDR3 bases are TGTGCCAGCAGCCAGACAGGGATTGACGAGCAGTACTTC.